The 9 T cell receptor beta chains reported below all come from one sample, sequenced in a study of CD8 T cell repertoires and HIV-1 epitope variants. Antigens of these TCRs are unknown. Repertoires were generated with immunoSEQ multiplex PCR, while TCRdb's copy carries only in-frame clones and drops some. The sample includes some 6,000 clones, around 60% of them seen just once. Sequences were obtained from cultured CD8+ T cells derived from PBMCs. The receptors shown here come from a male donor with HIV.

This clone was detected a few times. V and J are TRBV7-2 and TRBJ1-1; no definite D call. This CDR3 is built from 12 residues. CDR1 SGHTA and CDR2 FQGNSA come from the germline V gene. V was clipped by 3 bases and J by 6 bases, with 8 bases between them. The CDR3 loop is CASSLGNPEAFF. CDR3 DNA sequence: TGTGCCAGCAGCTTGGGTAACCCTGAAGCTTTCTTT.

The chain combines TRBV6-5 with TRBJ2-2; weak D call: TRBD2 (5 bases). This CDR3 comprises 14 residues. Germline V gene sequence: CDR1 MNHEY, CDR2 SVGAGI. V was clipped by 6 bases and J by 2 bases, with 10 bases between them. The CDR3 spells CASRLGANTGELFF. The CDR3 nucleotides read TGTGCCAGCAGACTGGGAGCAAACACCGGGGAGCTGTTTTTT.

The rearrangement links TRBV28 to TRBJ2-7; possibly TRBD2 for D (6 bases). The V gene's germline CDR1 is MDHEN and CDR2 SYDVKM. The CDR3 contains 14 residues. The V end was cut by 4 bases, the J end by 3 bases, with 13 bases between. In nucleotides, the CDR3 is TGTGCCAGCAGTTCGACTCTGGGAGGCTACGAGCAGTACTTC. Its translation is CASSSTLGGYEQYF.

The CDR3 is CATSDGTGGIGEQYF. The CDR3 bases are TGTGCCACCAGCGATGGGACAGGTGGCATTGGCGAGCAGTACTTC. This chain links TRBV15 with TRBJ2-7, with 8 bases that match TRBD1. The CDR3 consists of 15 residues. J gave up 6 bases and V 5 bases, and 12 bases lay outside the gene matches. CDR1 and CDR2 from the germline V gene are LNHNV and YYDKDF (reference sequence).

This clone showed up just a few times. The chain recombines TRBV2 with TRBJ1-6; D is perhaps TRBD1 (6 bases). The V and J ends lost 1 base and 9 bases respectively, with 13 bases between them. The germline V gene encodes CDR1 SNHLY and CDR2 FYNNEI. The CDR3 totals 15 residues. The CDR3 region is CASSEGGGRFSPLHF. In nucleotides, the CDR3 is TGTGCCAGCAGTGAAGGGGGGGGCCGATTTTCACCCCTCCACTTT.

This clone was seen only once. As DNA, the CDR3 is TGTGCCAGCAGCTTGGAAATCAGGGCTGAAGCTTTCTTT. Translating gives CASSLEIRAEAFF. V and J are TRBV5-4 and TRBJ1-1, with a tentative D call TRBD1 (5 bases). Germline CDR1 SGHNT, CDR2 YYREEE (reference sequence). With 0 bases removed from V and 6 bases from J, the gap between germline ends came to 9 bases. The CDR3 extends over 13 amino acids.

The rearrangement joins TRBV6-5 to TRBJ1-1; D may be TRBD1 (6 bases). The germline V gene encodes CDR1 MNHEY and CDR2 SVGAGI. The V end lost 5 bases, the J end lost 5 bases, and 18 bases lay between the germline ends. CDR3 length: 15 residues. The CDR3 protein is CASSRQTGLRTEAFF. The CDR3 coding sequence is TGTGCCAGCAGTCGACAAACAGGGCTACGAACTGAAGCTTTCTTT.

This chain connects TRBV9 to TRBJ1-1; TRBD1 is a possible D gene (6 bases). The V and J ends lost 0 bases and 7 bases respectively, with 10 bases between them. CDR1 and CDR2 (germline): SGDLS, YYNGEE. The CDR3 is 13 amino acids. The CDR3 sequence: CASSVGGGSEAFF. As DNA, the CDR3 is TGTGCCAGCAGCGTAGGAGGGGGAAGTGAAGCTTTCTTT.

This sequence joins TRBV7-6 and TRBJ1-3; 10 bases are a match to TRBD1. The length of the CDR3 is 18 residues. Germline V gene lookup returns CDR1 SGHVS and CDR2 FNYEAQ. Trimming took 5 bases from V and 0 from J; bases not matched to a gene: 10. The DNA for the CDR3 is TGTGCCAGCAGCACGGGACAGGGGCCGGCGTACTCTGGAAACACCATATATTTT. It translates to CASSTGQGPAYSGNTIYF. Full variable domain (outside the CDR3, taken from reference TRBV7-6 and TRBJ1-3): GAGVSQSPRYKVTKRGQDVALRCDPISGHVSLYWYRQALGQGPEFLTYFNYEAQQDKSGLPNDRFSAERPEGSISTLTIQRTEQRDSAMYRCASSTGQGPAYSGNTIYFGEGSWLTVV.